This TCR beta chain was found in a study of blood T cells in healthy people across ages. Study-level findings and limits: Roughly linearly, TCR beta diversity per million T cells fell as age increased. In these data, TCR beta diversity tracked strongly with naive T cell percentage. Long-lived donors carried more naive CD4+ cells and greater diversity than aged donors.

With each sample, at least 5 micrograms of total RNA were extracted. This clonotype was found many times. Antigen unknown. It was with a sample-barcoded 5' primer and a J-beta primer mix that a second PCR of about 6 to 12 cycles was run. TCRdb passed the 5' RACE reads through MiXCR, listing each CDR3 protein once. The sample contains about 1.6 million distinct CDR3 sequences, almost 35% of which appear only once. The CDR3 covers 12 residues. V lost 6 bases to trimming and J lost 1 base, with 7 bases between them. Germline V gives CDR1 SGHRS, CDR2 YFSETQ. The sequence was obtained from a woman aged 30 to 39 in good health. Material for sequencing was blood. The chain carries TRBV5-1 and TRBJ1-1, with D hard to call. The CDR3 is CASKAGNTEAFF. DNA for the CDR3: TGCGCCAGCAAAGCGGGGAACACTGAAGCTTTCTTT.